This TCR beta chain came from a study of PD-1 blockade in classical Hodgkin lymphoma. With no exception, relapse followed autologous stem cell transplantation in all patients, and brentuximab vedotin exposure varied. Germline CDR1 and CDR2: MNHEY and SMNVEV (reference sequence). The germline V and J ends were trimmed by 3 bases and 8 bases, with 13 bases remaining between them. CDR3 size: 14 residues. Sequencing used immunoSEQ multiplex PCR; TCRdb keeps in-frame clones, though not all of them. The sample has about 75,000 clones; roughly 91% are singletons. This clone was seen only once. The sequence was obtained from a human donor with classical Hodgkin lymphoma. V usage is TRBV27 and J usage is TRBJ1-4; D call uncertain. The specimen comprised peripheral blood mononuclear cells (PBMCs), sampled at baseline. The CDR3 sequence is CASSLVNQREKLFF. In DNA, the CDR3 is TGTGCCAGCAGTTTGGTAAACCAGAGGGAAAAACTGTTTTTT.